One sample yielded the 12 T cell receptor beta chains listed below, sequenced in a study of T cells after posttransplantation cyclophosphamide. The protocol was immunoSEQ multiplex PCR, while the TCRdb copy is restricted to in-frame clones and leaves out a portion. This table holds around 47,000 clones, 90% to 95% found once. The sequencing input was PBMCs. These receptors were collected from a woman in her 30s in good health and a related stem cell transplant donor.

This rearrangement joins TRBV11-2 to TRBJ1-1; 7 nucleotides align to TRBD1. Germline CDR1 and CDR2: SGHAT and FQNNGV. V dropped 5 bases and J dropped 11; count of bases not matched to a gene: 14. This CDR3 region has 14 residues. The CDR3 is CASSPRDSGRGAFF. The CDR3, as DNA: TGTGCCAGCAGCCCCCGGGACAGCGGTAGGGGGGCTTTCTTT. Together with reference TRBV11-2 and TRBJ1-1, the CDR3 gives the full variable domain: EAGVAQSPRYKIIEKRQSVAFWCNPISGHATLYWYQQILGQGPKLLIQFQNNGVVDDSQLPKDRFSAERLKGVDSTLKIQPAKLEDSAVYLCASSPRDSGRGAFFGQGTRLTVV.

This clone was picked up one time. This chain connects TRBV7-9 to TRBJ2-7; 11 nucleotides align to TRBD2. CDR1 is SEHNR, CDR2 FQNEAQ, per germline (reference sequence). The CDR3 runs to 14 residues. Losses at the gene ends were 7 bases for V and 2 bases for J; bases not matched to a gene: 4. This CDR3 is CASTFSGGAYEQYF. As DNA, the CDR3 is TGTGCCAGCACGTTTAGCGGGGGGGCCTACGAGCAGTACTTC.

The rearrangement uses TRBV19 and TRBJ1-5; D is unclear. V was clipped by 6 bases and J by 7 bases, with 13 bases between them. The germline CDR1 and CDR2 sequences are LNHDA and SQIVND (reference sequence). CDR3 length equals 13 residues. CDR3 sequence reads: CASRRALGQPQHF. CDR3 DNA sequence: TGTGCCAGTAGGCGGGCCCTCGGCCAGCCCCAGCATTTT.

The J gene is TRBJ1-2, the V gene TRBV28; tentative D call: TRBD1 (6 bases). CDR1 is MDHEN and CDR2 is SYDVKM in the germline V gene. The V end lost 4 bases, the J end lost 4 bases, and 10 bases lay between the germline ends. This CDR3 has 13 residues. CDR3 DNA sequence: TGTGCCAGCAGTTCCGGACAGAGCTATGGCTACACCTTC. Its translation: CASSSGQSYGYTF.

In this sample, this clone turned up once. V is TRBV9 and J is TRBJ1-5; TRBD1 matches 7 bases. This CDR3 has 14 amino acids. Germline V gene data show CDR1 as SGDLS and CDR2 as YYNGEE. Trimming cost V 0 bases and J 6 bases; bases outside gene matches: 3. The CDR3 protein is CASSVEGAGQPQHF. CDR3 nucleotides: TGTGCCAGCAGCGTAGAGGGGGCAGGTCAGCCCCAGCATTTT.

The chain uses TRBV5-6 and TRBJ1-6; a weak D match, TRBD1 (6 bases). The germline V gene has CDR1 SGHDT and CDR2 YYEEEE. CDR3 length: 15 amino acids. Trimming took off 3 bases at V and 12 bases at J, with 19 bases between the two ends. CDR3 in amino acids: CASSWGTLIREPLHF. The CDR3 nucleotides read TGTGCCAGCAGCTGGGGGACACTCATTCGGGAACCCCTCCACTTT.

This clone was counted only a few times. This chain uses TRBV18 with TRBJ1-2; D call uncertain. Between the trimmed V and J ends, which lost 2 bases and 0 bases, there was a span of 7 bases. The CDR3 spans 14 residues. The germline V gene has CDR1 KGHSH and CDR2 LQKENI. The CDR3 is CASSPGTTNYGYTF. The CDR3 DNA sequence: TGTGCCAGCTCACCAGGCACCACTAACTATGGCTACACCTTC.

The gene calls are TRBV10-2 and TRBJ1-1; D not resolved. V shed 3 bases and J shed 4 bases, with 9 bases lying between them. Germline assignment: CDR1 WSHSY and CDR2 SAAADI. The CDR3 has 13 amino acids. The CDR3: CASSDSGATEAFF. CDR3 DNA sequence: TGCGCCAGCAGTGATTCGGGAGCCACTGAAGCTTTCTTT.

This chain connects TRBV5-6 to TRBJ1-2; 7 positions agree with TRBD1. V gave up 4 bases and J gave up 5 bases; unmatched junction bases: 11. Germline V gives CDR1 SGHDT, CDR2 YYEEEE. The CDR3 has 15 residues. The CDR3 region has the DNA TGTGCCAGCAGCCCACTCGACAGGGCGGATTATGGCTACACCTTC. Translated, it gives CASSPLDRADYGYTF.

V is TRBV29-1 and J is TRBJ1-2; no reliable D call. The germline gives CDR1 SQVTM, CDR2 ANQGSEA. This CDR3 comprises 13 residues. Between the trimmed V and J ends, which lost 5 bases and 2 bases, there was a span of 12 bases. Here the CDR3 reads CSVTGRLNYGYTF. CDR3 coding DNA: TGCAGCGTTACTGGCAGGCTGAACTATGGCTACACCTTC.

This clone occurred once. This rearrangement joins TRBV7-2 to TRBJ2-3; tentative D call: TRBD1 (5 bases). CDR1 and CDR2 from the germline V gene are SGHTA and FQGNSA. This CDR3 has 15 amino acids. V shed 4 bases and J shed 0 bases, with 11 bases lying between them. CDR3 in amino acids: CASSSQGLSTDTQYF. The CDR3 DNA sequence: TGTGCCAGCAGCTCCCAGGGCCTAAGCACAGATACGCAGTATTTT.

The V gene is TRBV9, the J gene TRBJ2-3; a possible D gene is TRBD2 (6 bases). The CDR3 is 13 residues long. CDR1 and CDR2 from the germline V gene are SGDLS and YYNGEE. Trimming pared 2 bases from V and 6 bases from J, leaving 10 bases between. CDR3 sequence: CASSVDGGDTQYF. CDR3 nucleotide sequence: TGTGCCAGCAGCGTCGACGGGGGTGATACGCAGTATTTT.